The TCR beta chain described here comes from a study of blood T cell repertoires in COVID-19. This CDR3 region has 21 residues. Germline V gives CDR1 MNHNY, CDR2 SVGAGI (reference sequence). V lost 5 bases to trimming and J lost 0 bases; unmatched junction nucleotides: 19. Data came from immunoSEQ multiplex PCR; TCRdb stores just in-frame clones and leaves some out. This table has 100,000 to 150,000 clones, roughly 90% appearing once. V is TRBV6-6 and J is TRBJ1-1, with TRBD1 matching over 12 bases. The material sequenced was peripheral blood. The TCR originated in a man aged 50-59 years with active COVID-19. The CDR3 nucleotides are TGTGCCAGCAGTCCACACCCGGGACAGGGGGCGCCCGGCAGGCTGAACACTGAAGCTTTCTTT. Residues: CASSPHPGQGAPGRLNTEAFF.